Listed below are T cell receptor beta chains from one sample, sequenced in a study of T-cell memory formation after mild COVID-19. TCRdb re-called the 5' RACE reads through MiXCR, storing one row per CDR3 protein. The sample lists roughly 350,000 distinct CDR3 sequences; around 28% were seen once. The source material was PBMCs or a T cell subset sorted from them (not recorded which). The receptors were gathered from an adult woman who had mild COVID-19 (a few samples of this study predate the infection). Cell type and time point are not known. The CDR3 runs from the conserved cysteine through the conserved F or W. A D gene is named only where the DNA matches it firmly. A clone size is listed for some rows: how often the clone was seen (once, few, many), or a class if it is expanded.

V gene	clone size	J gene	D gene	CDR3 DNA	CDR3 protein
TRBV4-1	NA	TRBJ1-4	TRBD1	TGCGCCAGCAGCCGGGTCCGGGACAGGGCAGAAAAACTGTTTTTT	CASSRVRDRAEKLFF
TRBV7-9	NA	TRBJ2-5	NA	TGTGCCAGCAGCTTAGCCCCGGGCCCTTCTCGAGAGACCCAGTACTTC	CASSLAPGPSRETQYF
TRBV9	NA	TRBJ1-1	NA	TGTGCCAGCAGCGTATCCAGGGAGAACACTGAAGCTTTCTTT	CASSVSRENTEAFF
TRBV5-1	few	TRBJ1-6	TRBD1	TGCGCCAGCAGCTTGGCGGGACAGGGTGCTTCACCCCTCCACTTT	CASSLAGQGASPLHF
TRBV12-3/TRBV12-4	NA	TRBJ2-1	NA	TGTGCCAGCAGTTTGGAACCCCCCAACAATGAGCAGTTCTTC	CASSLEPPNNEQFF
TRBV4-1	NA	TRBJ1-1	NA	TGCGCCAGCAGCCAAGGCGTCCGGGACCTCCCCCCTAGAGCTTTCTTT	CASSQGVRDLPPRAFF
TRBV12-3/TRBV12-4	NA	TRBJ2-1	NA	TGTGCCAGCGGACCCTCTCCCGGCGATGAGCAGTTCTTC	CASGPSPGDEQFF
TRBV20-1	NA	TRBJ1-2	NA	TGCAGTGCCGCCGACTATGGCTACACCTTC	CSAADYGYTF
TRBV7-2	NA	TRBJ2-1	NA	TGTGCCAGCAGCCCTAGCTTTGAGCAGTTCTTC	CASSPSFEQFF
TRBV4-3	NA	TRBJ1-2	TRBD1	TGCGCCAGCAGCCAAGATAGGACAGGGACGAGAAGAGGCTACACCTTC	CASSQDRTGTRRGYTF
TRBV7-6	few	TRBJ1-1	NA	TGTGCCAGCGGCGAAGACAGATCTGAAGCTTTCTTT	CASGEDRSEAFF
TRBV30	NA	TRBJ2-2	TRBD2	TGTGCCTGGAAAATCCTAGCGGCGAACACCGGGGAGCTGTTTTTT	CAWKILAANTGELFF
TRBV18	NA	TRBJ1-3	NA	TGTGCCAGCTCACCACGATTCGTGGGTGACAGTCCCTCTGGAAACACCATATATTTT	CASSPRFVGDSPSGNTIYF
TRBV5-1	few	TRBJ2-7	NA	TGCGCCAGCAGCCCTGCTGCGGGAAGTTACTACGAGCAGTACTTC	CASSPAAGSYYEQYF
TRBV6-2/TRBV6-3	NA	TRBJ1-1	NA	TGTGCCAGCAGAGAGGGACGGCGCGGGAACACTGAAGCTTTCTTT	CASREGRRGNTEAFF
TRBV20-1	once	TRBJ1-1	TRBD1	TGCAGTGCTAGAAACAGGGGTCTCGGAACTGAAGCTTTCTTT	CSARNRGLGTEAFF
TRBV15	NA	TRBJ1-1	TRBD1	TGTGCCACCAGCAGGGGGACAGCTGAAGCTTTCTTT	CATSRGTAEAFF
TRBV7-9	NA	TRBJ2-1	NA	TGTGCCAGCAGCTTAGGGGGCGAACTCAATGAGCAGTTCTTC	CASSLGGELNEQFF
TRBV20-1	once	TRBJ1-3	NA	TGCAGTGCTAGCCTGCCGAGCTCTGGAAACACCATATATTTT	CSASLPSSGNTIYF
TRBV28	NA	TRBJ2-5	TRBD1	TGTGCCAGCAGTAGGCCTCCGGGACAGCAAGAGACCCAGTACTTC	CASSRPPGQQETQYF